This passage covers 7 T cell receptor beta chains from one sample sequenced in a study of blood T cell repertoires in COVID-19. Using immunoSEQ multiplex PCR, the repertoire was profiled, and TCRdb retains in-frame clones only, with some absent. Of 200,000 to 300,000 clones listed, 80% to 90% are singletons. Sequenced input: peripheral blood. The receptors shown here come from a man over 45 with acute or convalescent COVID-19.

The V call is TRBV5-1, the J call TRBJ2-1; TRBD2 agrees at 11 bases. V lost 5 bases to trimming and J lost 4 bases; unmatched junction nucleotides: 11. Germline V gene data show CDR1 as SGHRS and CDR2 as YFSETQ. The CDR3 length is 17 residues. In DNA form, the CDR3 reads TGCGCCAGCAGGAGTAGCGGGAGGGCCCCCAATTACAATGAGCAGTTCTTC. Encoded protein: CASRSSGRAPNYNEQFF.

The V gene is TRBV11-2, the J gene TRBJ2-7; 8 bases line up with TRBD2. The length of the CDR3 is 13 residues. The ends lost 5 bases at V and 9 bases at J; junction bases unmatched: 9. Germline V gives CDR1 SGHAT, CDR2 FQNNGV. The CDR3 loop is CASSTAATSVQYF. The CDR3 DNA sequence: TGTGCCAGCAGCACCGCGGCGACTAGCGTGCAGTACTTC. The whole variable domain, filled in from reference TRBV11-2 and TRBJ2-7, reads EAGVAQSPRYKIIEKRQSVAFWCNPISGHATLYWYQQILGQGPKLLIQFQNNGVVDDSQLPKDRFSAERLKGVDSTLKIQPAKLEDSAVYLCASSTAATSVQYFGPGTRLTVT.

This clone appeared once. The V call is TRBV18, the J call TRBJ1-1, with D tentatively TRBD1 (5 bases). Germline values: CDR1 KGHSH, CDR2 LQKENI. The length of the CDR3 is 13 residues. V was pared by 6 bases and J by 3 bases, with 11 bases between. The chain's CDR3 is CASSEQADTEAFF. CDR3 in DNA: TGTGCCAGCTCGGAACAGGCCGACACTGAAGCTTTCTTT.

The gene calls are TRBV11-3 and TRBJ2-7; maybe TRBD1 (5 bases). The CDR3 runs 15 residues. The V end was cut by 2 bases, the J end by 0 bases, with 11 bases between. The germline V gene has CDR1 SGHNT and CDR2 YENEEA. CDR3 nucleotides: TGTGCCAGCAGCTTACGGCGACAGCTCTCCTACGAGCAGTACTTC. It codes for CASSLRRQLSYEQYF.

The chain has TRBV10-1 and TRBJ2-2; TRBD2 agrees at 12 bases. V lost 5 bases and J lost 6; bases outside the gene matches: 10. CDR3 size: 17 residues. The germline CDR1 and CDR2 sequences are WNHNN and SYGVQD (reference sequence). CDR3 loop: CASSHNRLAGEAGELFF. DNA for the CDR3: TGCGCCAGCAGTCACAACAGACTAGCGGGAGAAGCCGGGGAGCTGTTTTTT.

The chain links TRBV27 to TRBJ2-7; 9 bases fit TRBD1. V lost 7 bases and J lost 7; bases outside the gene matches: 20. The CDR3 totals 17 residues. Looked up from germline, CDR1 is MNHEY and CDR2 is SMNVEV (reference sequence). This CDR3 reads CASTLRDRAPREGEQYF. The CDR3 nucleotides read TGTGCCAGCACCCTTAGGGACAGGGCCCCCCGAGAAGGAGAGCAGTACTTC.

The chain combines TRBV5-1 with TRBJ2-7; D gene unclear. V dropped 0 bases and J dropped 5 bases, with 12 bases sitting between them. The CDR3 runs 14 residues. Germline CDR1 and CDR2: SGHRS and YFSETQ. The CDR3 DNA follows: TGCGCCAGCAGCTTGGCACAGCAGTTCAACGAGCAGTACTTC. It encodes CASSLAQQFNEQYF.